The clone carrying this T cell receptor beta chain was recorded a few times. The antigen is undetermined. These data are taken from a study of T cells after yellow fever vaccination. V lost 5 bases to trimming and J lost 0 bases, with 17 bases between them. The CDR3 loop spans 17 amino acids. Germline V lookup: CDR1 SEHNR, CDR2 FQNEAQ (reference sequence). Points from the study as a whole: Overlap between CD4 and CD8 compartments was detected for a small share of clonotypes. The secondary response was weaker, and its peak arrived faster, on day 5 versus 15. Booster samples showed a return of most primary-vaccination clones (around 95% CD4, 88% CD8).

Template switching by 5'RACE produced TCR cDNA, adding a universal primer site and UMIs. One entry per CDR3 protein results from TCRdb running MiXCR on the 5' RACE reads. This table has nearly 550,000 distinct CDR3 sequences, about 19% appearing once. Sequenced here: PBMCs, sampled 15 days after the yellow fever booster vaccination. The gene calls are TRBV7-9 and TRBJ2-1; D is undetermined. This clonotype was obtained from a man younger than 45 who received the YFV17D yellow fever vaccine. CDR3 DNA: TGTGCCAGCAGCCTGGACCTCGTACTTCGCTCCTACAATGAGCAGTTCTTC. Its translation: CASSLDLVLRSYNEQFF.